Listed below are T cell receptor beta chains from one sample, sequenced in a study of T cell repertoires in cytomegalovirus infection. Using its own MiXCR run on the reads, TCRdb lists one record per CDR3 protein. The sample records 150,000 to 200,000 distinct CDR3 sequences, approximately 19% being singletons. Sequencing input: PBMCs. The receptors stem from a human donor in good health (CMV status not recorded). Some clones in this sample may be carry-over from other donors' samples. CDR3s include the opening cysteine and the closing phenylalanine or tryptophan. A D gene is named only where the DNA matches it firmly. Where a row states a size, it is once, few, many or the class of an expanded clone; other rows omit it.

clone_size: -
d_call: TRBD1
j_call: TRBJ1-5
v_call: TRBV2
cdr3_nt: TGTGCCAGCAGTAGGACAGGGGGCTATCAGCCCCAGCATTTT
cdr3_aa: CASSRTGGYQPQHF

clone_size: -
d_call: TRBD1
j_call: TRBJ2-1
v_call: TRBV12-3/TRBV12-4
cdr3_nt: TGTGCCAGCAGTCGTCCGGGACAGGGGTCCAATGAGCAGTTCTTC
cdr3_aa: CASSRPGQGSNEQFF

clone_size: -
d_call: -
j_call: TRBJ2-7
v_call: TRBV6-6
cdr3_nt: TGTGCCAGCAGTTACGTAGCGGCCTCCTACGAGCAGTACTTC
cdr3_aa: CASSYVAASYEQYF

clone_size: many
d_call: -
j_call: TRBJ1-5
v_call: TRBV24-1
cdr3_nt: TGTGCCACCAGTGATTTAAGGGGTGGCAATCAGCCCCAGCATTTT
cdr3_aa: CATSDLRGGNQPQHF

clone_size: -
d_call: -
j_call: TRBJ1-1
v_call: TRBV6-6
cdr3_nt: TGTGCCAGCAAAGGGAAGGGCCCCTACACTGAAGCTTTCTTT
cdr3_aa: CASKGKGPYTEAFF

clone_size: -
d_call: -
j_call: TRBJ1-6
v_call: TRBV19
cdr3_nt: TGTGCCAGTAGTACAGGGGTGTATTCACCCCTCCACTTT
cdr3_aa: CASSTGVYSPLHF

clone_size: -
d_call: -
j_call: TRBJ1-1
v_call: TRBV29-1
cdr3_nt: TGCAGCGTTTCTACAGGGTTGAGCACTGAAGCTTTCTTT
cdr3_aa: CSVSTGLSTEAFF

clone_size: -
d_call: -
j_call: TRBJ2-7
v_call: TRBV28
cdr3_nt: TGTGCCAGCAGACGAATGGGGGCTGGCGAGCAGTACTTC
cdr3_aa: CASRRMGAGEQYF

clone_size: many
d_call: -
j_call: TRBJ2-1
v_call: TRBV7-2
cdr3_nt: TGTGCCAGCAGCCTCCCGGGGTCCTACAATGAGCAGTTCTTC
cdr3_aa: CASSLPGSYNEQFF

clone_size: many
d_call: TRBD2
j_call: TRBJ2-1
v_call: TRBV5-5
cdr3_nt: TGTGCCAGCAGCCCTGTTCCGTCTAGCGGGGTTAATGAGCAGTTCTTC
cdr3_aa: CASSPVPSSGVNEQFF

clone_size: many
d_call: -
j_call: TRBJ1-4
v_call: TRBV7-2
cdr3_nt: TGTGCCAGCAGCTTAGGACAGGCCACTAATGAAAAACTGTTTTTT
cdr3_aa: CASSLGQATNEKLFF

clone_size: -
d_call: -
j_call: TRBJ1-1
v_call: TRBV7-9
cdr3_nt: TGTGCCAGCAGCGTCAGGGTTCGGGGGGCCACTGAAGCTTTCTTT
cdr3_aa: CASSVRVRGATEAFF

clone_size: -
d_call: -
j_call: TRBJ2-1
v_call: TRBV11-2
cdr3_nt: TGTGCCAGCAGCTTAAGGACATACAATGAGCAGTTCTTC
cdr3_aa: CASSLRTYNEQFF

clone_size: -
d_call: -
j_call: TRBJ1-1
v_call: TRBV28
cdr3_nt: TGTGCCAGCAGTGGGACCGCTATGATCTTT
cdr3_aa: CASSGTAMIF

clone_size: few
d_call: TRBD2
j_call: TRBJ2-7
v_call: TRBV5-4
cdr3_nt: TGTGCCAGCAGCGCGGGACTAGCGGGAGCCTCGGGGGTATACGAGCAGTACTTC
cdr3_aa: CASSAGLAGASGVYEQYF

clone_size: -
d_call: -
j_call: TRBJ2-7
v_call: TRBV4-2
cdr3_nt: TGTGCCAGCAGCCGCCAGTCCCAGAGCTCCTACGAGCAGTACTTC
cdr3_aa: CASSRQSQSSYEQYF

clone_size: -
d_call: -
j_call: TRBJ2-1
v_call: TRBV9
cdr3_nt: TGTGCCAGCAGCGTAGTCCAGGCAGGCCCGGAGAATGAGCAGTTCTTC
cdr3_aa: CASSVVQAGPENEQFF

clone_size: -
d_call: -
j_call: TRBJ2-2
v_call: TRBV7-3
cdr3_nt: TGTGCCAGCAGCTTAACCGGCGGACAAACCGGGGAGCTGTTTTTT
cdr3_aa: CASSLTGGQTGELFF

clone_size: -
d_call: TRBD1
j_call: TRBJ2-7
v_call: TRBV20-1
cdr3_nt: TGCAGTGCTAGTAAACCGGGACAGGGCCTCTACGAGCAGTACTTC
cdr3_aa: CSASKPGQGLYEQYF

clone_size: many
d_call: -
j_call: TRBJ2-1
v_call: TRBV7-2
cdr3_nt: TGTGCCAGCAGCGAAGGAACAGGGCAGTTCTTC
cdr3_aa: CASSEGTGQFF

clone_size: -
d_call: -
j_call: TRBJ1-5
v_call: TRBV12-3/TRBV12-4
cdr3_nt: TGTGCCAGCAGTTGGGGGGCTAGCAATCAGCCCCAGCATTTT
cdr3_aa: CASSWGASNQPQHF

clone_size: many
d_call: -
j_call: TRBJ1-4
v_call: TRBV7-9
cdr3_nt: TGTGCCAGCAGCTTAGGCGGAATTGCAACTAATGAAAAACTGTTTTTT
cdr3_aa: CASSLGGIATNEKLFF

clone_size: -
d_call: -
j_call: TRBJ2-7
v_call: TRBV7-6
cdr3_nt: TGTGCCAGCAGCTTAGCAACCAGGGAGTACGAGCAGTACTTC
cdr3_aa: CASSLATREYEQYF

clone_size: many
d_call: TRBD1
j_call: TRBJ2-5
v_call: TRBV20-1
cdr3_nt: TGCAGTGCTAGAGAGGGGACAGGGGATAGTGAGACCCAGTACTTC
cdr3_aa: CSAREGTGDSETQYF

clone_size: many
d_call: TRBD2
j_call: TRBJ2-1
v_call: TRBV7-2
cdr3_nt: TGTGCCAGCAGCTCCCTTAGCGGGGGGTACAATGAGCAGTTCTTC
cdr3_aa: CASSSLSGGYNEQFF

clone_size: -
d_call: TRBD1
j_call: TRBJ1-2
v_call: TRBV19
cdr3_nt: TGTGCCAGTAGTATTGGACAGGGGGCTAACTATGGCTACACCTTC
cdr3_aa: CASSIGQGANYGYTF

clone_size: many
d_call: -
j_call: TRBJ2-3
v_call: TRBV2
cdr3_nt: TGTGCCAGCAGCGCCGGACAGCGCACAGATACGCAGTATTTT
cdr3_aa: CASSAGQRTDTQYF

clone_size: -
d_call: -
j_call: TRBJ1-5
v_call: TRBV5-1
cdr3_nt: TGCGCCAGCAGCTTGGAAGGGGGGGGCAATCAGCCCCAGCATTTT
cdr3_aa: CASSLEGGGNQPQHF

clone_size: few
d_call: TRBD1
j_call: TRBJ2-1
v_call: TRBV11-3
cdr3_nt: TGTGCCAGCAGCTCTCGGACAGGGCAACGTGAGCAGTTCTTC
cdr3_aa: CASSSRTGQREQFF

clone_size: few
d_call: -
j_call: TRBJ1-5
v_call: TRBV2
cdr3_nt: TGTGCCAGCAGTGACGGCAGGGGACTTGATTCACCCCAGCATTTT
cdr3_aa: CASSDGRGLDSPQHF

clone_size: many
d_call: -
j_call: TRBJ2-7
v_call: TRBV7-2
cdr3_nt: TGTGCCAGCAGCCCCTTTGGGGGCGAGCAGTACTTC
cdr3_aa: CASSPFGGEQYF

clone_size: -
d_call: -
j_call: TRBJ1-2
v_call: TRBV10-2
cdr3_nt: TGCGCCAGCAGTGAGCGGGGGGGTAACTATGGCTACACCTTC
cdr3_aa: CASSERGGNYGYTF

clone_size: few
d_call: TRBD2
j_call: TRBJ2-1
v_call: TRBV4-3
cdr3_nt: TGCGCCAGCAGCCAAGATCGAATGACTAGCGGTGAGCAGTTCTTC
cdr3_aa: CASSQDRMTSGEQFF

clone_size: many
d_call: TRBD1
j_call: TRBJ2-2
v_call: TRBV27
cdr3_nt: TGTGCCAGCAGTTTTCAGGGGGCGAACACCGGGGAGCTGTTTTTT
cdr3_aa: CASSFQGANTGELFF

clone_size: -
d_call: TRBD1
j_call: TRBJ1-1
v_call: TRBV7-6
cdr3_nt: TGTGCCAGCAGCTTGGCGACAGGGAGAAACACTGAAGCTTTCTTT
cdr3_aa: CASSLATGRNTEAFF

clone_size: -
d_call: -
j_call: TRBJ2-2
v_call: TRBV18
cdr3_nt: TGTGCCAGTCATCTACGAAGGGGGGCGAACACCGGGGAGCTGTTTTTT
cdr3_aa: CASHLRRGANTGELFF

clone_size: many
d_call: -
j_call: TRBJ2-2
v_call: TRBV7-2
cdr3_nt: TGTGCCAGCAGCTTGGGCCAGGGGTCTAACACCGGGGAGCTGTTTTTT
cdr3_aa: CASSLGQGSNTGELFF

clone_size: many
d_call: -
j_call: TRBJ2-1
v_call: TRBV18
cdr3_nt: TGTGCCAGCTCACCAGGGCTGGTGGGTGAGCAGTTCTTC
cdr3_aa: CASSPGLVGEQFF

clone_size: -
d_call: -
j_call: TRBJ2-5
v_call: TRBV7-2
cdr3_nt: TGTGCCGGCAGCTCCCGGTGGACAGGAGGGGTTCGGGAGGGACAAGAGACCCAGTACTTC
cdr3_aa: CAGSSRWTGGVREGQETQYF

clone_size: -
d_call: -
j_call: TRBJ2-7
v_call: TRBV10-3
cdr3_nt: TGTGCCATCAGTGCCGTGGGGCGCCCCTACGAGCAGTACTTC
cdr3_aa: CAISAVGRPYEQYF

clone_size: -
d_call: -
j_call: TRBJ2-7
v_call: TRBV20-1
cdr3_nt: TGCAGTGCTAGGTACGGGAGTAGGTACGAGCAGTACTTC
cdr3_aa: CSARYGSRYEQYF

clone_size: many
d_call: TRBD1
j_call: TRBJ1-2
v_call: TRBV5-4
cdr3_nt: TGTGCCAGCAGCGCCCGGACAGGGCTGTCCGGCTACACCTTC
cdr3_aa: CASSARTGLSGYTF

clone_size: many
d_call: -
j_call: TRBJ1-6
v_call: TRBV7-2
cdr3_nt: TGTGCCAGCAGCTTAGACGGACAGCCGCAGTATTCACCCCTCCACTTT
cdr3_aa: CASSLDGQPQYSPLHF

clone_size: -
d_call: -
j_call: TRBJ2-3
v_call: TRBV28
cdr3_nt: TGTGCCAGCGAGCCACCCTGGACAGATACGCAGTATTTT
cdr3_aa: CASEPPWTDTQYF

clone_size: -
d_call: TRBD1
j_call: TRBJ2-7
v_call: TRBV19
cdr3_nt: TGTGCCACCCGTATGACAGGGGGCCGGGGCTACGAGCAGTACTTC
cdr3_aa: CATRMTGGRGYEQYF

clone_size: many
d_call: -
j_call: TRBJ1-3
v_call: TRBV6-5
cdr3_nt: TGTGCCAGCTCAATCGCCTTTGGAGGAAACACCATATATTTT
cdr3_aa: CASSIAFGGNTIYF

clone_size: -
d_call: -
j_call: TRBJ2-3
v_call: TRBV5-4
cdr3_nt: TGTGCCAGCAGCCTCCCTGGGGTCGCCACCACAGATACGCAGTATTTT
cdr3_aa: CASSLPGVATTDTQYF

clone_size: -
d_call: -
j_call: TRBJ1-3
v_call: TRBV10-3
cdr3_nt: TGTGCCCATAGGGGGGACACTGGAAACACCATATATTTT
cdr3_aa: CAHRGDTGNTIYF

clone_size: many
d_call: -
j_call: TRBJ2-1
v_call: TRBV7-8
cdr3_nt: TGTGCCAGCAGCTTAAGTTTGGCGGTAGCTGAGTTCTTC
cdr3_aa: CASSLSLAVAEFF

clone_size: -
d_call: -
j_call: TRBJ1-2
v_call: TRBV6-6
cdr3_nt: TGTGCCAGCAGCCTAGGACCGACCTATGGCTACACCTTC
cdr3_aa: CASSLGPTYGYTF

clone_size: many
d_call: -
j_call: TRBJ2-3
v_call: TRBV7-2
cdr3_nt: TGTGCCAGCAGCCCGGGCCGTACTAGCACAGATACGCAGTATTTT
cdr3_aa: CASSPGRTSTDTQYF

clone_size: many
d_call: TRBD2
j_call: TRBJ2-2
v_call: TRBV7-8
cdr3_nt: TGTGCCAGCAGCTCGACTAGCGGGATGAACACCGGGGAGCTGTTTTTT
cdr3_aa: CASSSTSGMNTGELFF

clone_size: few
d_call: -
j_call: TRBJ1-3
v_call: TRBV29-1
cdr3_nt: TGCAGCTGGAGCTCTGGAAACACCATATATTTT
cdr3_aa: CSWSSGNTIYF

clone_size: -
d_call: -
j_call: TRBJ1-1
v_call: TRBV20-1
cdr3_nt: TGCAGTGCTAGAAACCTCCTCCTGGGGGGAGAAGCTTTCTTT
cdr3_aa: CSARNLLLGGEAFF